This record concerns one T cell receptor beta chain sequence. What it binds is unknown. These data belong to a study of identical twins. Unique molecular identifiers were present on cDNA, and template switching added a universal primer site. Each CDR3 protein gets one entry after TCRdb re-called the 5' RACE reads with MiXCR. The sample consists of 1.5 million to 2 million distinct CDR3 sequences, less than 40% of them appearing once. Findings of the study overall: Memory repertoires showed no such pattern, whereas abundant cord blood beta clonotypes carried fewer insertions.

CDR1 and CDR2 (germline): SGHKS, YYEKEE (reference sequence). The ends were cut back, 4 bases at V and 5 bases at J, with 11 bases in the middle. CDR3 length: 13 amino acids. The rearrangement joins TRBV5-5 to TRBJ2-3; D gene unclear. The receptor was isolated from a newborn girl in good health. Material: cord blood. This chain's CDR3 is CASSAPDGDTQYF. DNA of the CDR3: TGTGCCAGCAGCGCGCCGGACGGAGATACGCAGTATTTT.